The 21 T cell receptor beta chains given below trace back to one sample, sequenced in a study of cytomegalovirus exposure and HLA in healthy donors. Sequenced by immunoSEQ multiplex PCR; TCRdb stores in-frame clones only, minus some. This sample has under 95,000 clones; roughly 88% occur once, and the top ten carry less than 2.5%. Specimen: PBMCs. The receptors originated from a man aged 25-40 years in good health and CMV-seronegative.

This clone appeared once. The chain couples TRBV11-2 to TRBJ1-6; a weak D match, TRBD1 (5 bases). The CDR3 sequence is 16 residues long. Germline assignment: CDR1 SGHAT and CDR2 FQNNGV. V was trimmed by 0 bases and J by 8 bases, leaving 14 bases between them. In DNA form, the CDR3 reads TGTGCCAGCAGCTTAGATTCTGCAGGGTGGGATTCACCCCTCCACTTT. Protein sequence: CASSLDSAGWDSPLHF.

The chain has TRBV15 and TRBJ2-3, with TRBD2 matching 9 bases. CDR3 length: 16 residues. The V gene end was trimmed by 3 bases and the J gene end by 6 bases; junction bases not matched to a gene: 10. CDR1 LNHNV and CDR2 YYDKDF come from the germline V gene (reference sequence). CDR3 sequence: CATSSLGGGASDTQYF. DNA for the CDR3: TGTGCCACCAGCAGTCTGGGCGGGGGGGCCTCCGATACGCAGTATTTT. Supplemented by reference TRBV15 and TRBJ2-3, the full variable domain reads DAMVIQNPRYQVTQFGKPVTLSCSQTLNHNVMYWYQQKSSQAPKLLFHYYDKDFNNEADTPDNFQSRRPNTSFCFLDIRSPGLGDTAMYLCATSSLGGGASDTQYFGPGTRLTVL.

This clone was observed a single time. V and J are TRBV19 and TRBJ1-6, with 7 bases matching TRBD1. After removal of 7 bases from V and 2 bases from J, the junction contained 5 bases not matched to a gene. CDR3 length equals 15 residues. CDR1 is LNHDA and CDR2 is SQIVND in the germline V gene (reference sequence). The CDR3 DNA follows: TGTGCCAGTACCACAACAGGGGCCTATAATTCACCCCTCCACTTT. This translates into CASTTTGAYNSPLHF. Complete variable domain (other parts from reference TRBV19 and TRBJ1-6): DGGITQSPKYLFRKEGQNVTLSCEQNLNHDAMYWYRQDPGQGLRLIYYSQIVNDFQKGDIAEGYSVSREKKESFPLTVTSAQKNPTAFYLCASTTTGAYNSPLHFGNGTRLTVT.

This clone showed up just a few times. This sequence joins TRBV2 and TRBJ2-7; D is undetermined. The CDR3 is 13 residues long. Deletions cut 3 bases from V and 7 bases from J, with 13 bases between. Per the germline V gene, CDR1 is SNHLY and CDR2 is FYNNEI. The CDR3, as DNA: TGTGCCAGCAGTGATATAAAGCATGAAGAGCAGTACTTC. Its translation is CASSDIKHEEQYF.

The CDR3 spells CASSRGLAPTYEQYF. The CDR3 DNA follows: TGCGCCAGCAGCAGAGGACTAGCGCCCACCTACGAGCAGTACTTC. The chain has TRBV5-1 and TRBJ2-7, with 9 bases matching TRBD2. CDR1 and CDR2 (germline): SGHRS, YFSETQ. The J segment lost 2 bases and the V segment lost 4 bases, leaving 7 bases of the junction unmatched. The CDR3 has 15 residues.

V is TRBV7-2 and J is TRBJ2-2; 11 nucleotides line up with TRBD2. This CDR3 has 19 amino acids. V was pared by 5 bases and J by 1 base, with 12 bases of the junction left unmatched. CDR1 and CDR2 (germline): SGHTA, FQGNSA. The chain's CDR3 is CASSQGTSGGHMNTGELFF. For the CDR3, the DNA is TGTGCCAGCAGCCAGGGCACTAGCGGGGGCCACATGAACACCGGGGAGCTGTTTTTT.

The chain combines TRBV6-4 with TRBJ2-1, with 10 bases that match TRBD2. This CDR3 is built from 13 residues. From germline, CDR1 is MRHNA and CDR2 SNTAGT. V trimming: 2 bases; J trimming: 8 bases; junction bases outside the gene matches: 0. The CDR3 nucleotides read TGTGCCAGCAGTGACCTAGCGGGAGATGAGCAGTTCTTC. Encoded protein: CASSDLAGDEQFF.

This chain links TRBV5-1 with TRBJ2-7; D is unclear. CDR3 size: 12 residues. Germline CDR1 SGHRS, CDR2 YFSETQ. The V end lost 0 bases, the J end lost 6 bases, and 7 bases lay between the germline ends. Here the CDR3 reads CASSLDFGEQYF. The CDR3 DNA reads TGCGCCAGCAGCTTGGATTTCGGCGAGCAGTACTTC.

The rearrangement links TRBV2 to TRBJ2-3; 9 positions match TRBD2. V shed 7 bases and J 4 bases; nucleotides not matched to a gene: 15. The CDR3 loop spans 17 amino acids. In germline, CDR1 is SNHLY, CDR2 FYNNEI. CDR3 coding DNA: TGTGCCAGCACGCCCGCGGGAGGGCCTTCTATCGCAGATACGCAGTATTTT. This gives the protein CASTPAGGPSIADTQYF.

The chain couples TRBV13 to TRBJ1-6; perhaps TRBD1 as D (6 bases). Per germline, CDR1 PRHDT and CDR2 FYEKMQ (reference sequence). Trimming shortened V by 7 bases and J by 6 bases, and 10 bases separated the two germline ends. The CDR3 covers 13 residues. The CDR3 DNA sequence: TGTGCCAGCACCACAGGGAGTAATTCACCCCTCCACTTT. It encodes CASTTGSNSPLHF.

This chain links TRBV28 with TRBJ2-7; 8 bases map to TRBD2. The J segment lost 3 bases and the V segment lost 6 bases, leaving 13 bases of the junction unmatched. The CDR3 covers 16 residues. Germline V gives CDR1 MDHEN, CDR2 SYDVKM. CDR3 sequence: CASRPPGGGRGYEQYF. DNA of the CDR3: TGTGCCAGCAGGCCCCCCGGGGGGGGCCGGGGCTACGAGCAGTACTTC.

This sequence joins TRBV4-2 and TRBJ2-6; tentative D call: TRBD1 (6 bases). The V end lost 3 bases, the J end lost 3 bases, and 12 bases lay between the germline ends. There are 16 residues in the CDR3. Germline assignment: CDR1 LGHNA and CDR2 YNFKEQ. CDR3 amino acids: CASSQDEGDGANVLTF. DNA of the CDR3: TGTGCCAGCAGCCAGGACGAGGGGGATGGGGCCAACGTCCTGACTTTC.

This rearrangement joins TRBV28 to TRBJ1-5, with 8 bases matching TRBD1. This CDR3 spans 20 amino acids. V trimming: 3 bases; J trimming: 2 bases; junction bases outside the gene matches: 18. CDR1 is MDHEN, CDR2 SYDVKM, per germline. The DNA of the CDR3 is TGTGCCAGCAGTTTGGGAATCCTGGGCAGGGGGCAAACGCGCAATCAGCCCCAGCATTTT. Its protein is CASSLGILGRGQTRNQPQHF.

The V and J genes are TRBV4-1 and TRBJ2-5; D is possibly TRBD1 (5 bases). The germline V and J ends were trimmed by 0 bases and 5 bases, with 13 bases remaining between them. Germline V gene lookup returns CDR1 MGHRA and CDR2 YSYEKL. The CDR3 is 15 residues long. The CDR3, as DNA: TGCGCCAGCAGCCAAGAGTTTAGGGGAAGGGAGACCCAGTACTTC. Residues: CASSQEFRGRETQYF.

The chain is built from TRBV27 and TRBJ2-1; 8 nucleotides agree with TRBD1. Germline CDR1 is MNHEY and CDR2 is SMNVEV (reference sequence). The CDR3 has 14 amino acids. Trimming at V came to 2 bases and at J to 6 bases, leaving 3 bases not matched to a gene. CDR3 loop: CASSLGQGGNEQFF. As DNA, the CDR3 is TGTGCCAGCAGTTTAGGACAGGGTGGCAATGAGCAGTTCTTC.

This chain joins TRBV4-1 and TRBJ2-3, with 8 bases aligning to TRBD2. The J segment lost 2 bases and the V segment lost 1 base, leaving 8 bases of the junction unmatched. The CDR3 sequence is 17 residues long. Germline loops: CDR1 MGHRA, CDR2 YSYEKL. DNA for the CDR3: TGCGCCAGCAGCCAAGGTCACCAGCGGGGGAACACAGATACGCAGTATTTT. This gives the protein CASSQGHQRGNTDTQYF.

The rearrangement links TRBV7-2 to TRBJ2-7; 9 bases match TRBD1. The CDR3 totals 14 residues. The V gene's germline CDR1 is SGHTA and CDR2 FQGNSA. V gave up 5 bases and J gave up 6 bases; unmatched junction bases: 8. CDR3 bases: TGTGCCAGCAGCACCGGGACAGGGTCTAGCGAGCAGTACTTC. It yields the protein CASSTGTGSSEQYF.

This rearrangement joins TRBV4-1 to TRBJ1-1; perhaps TRBD1 as D (6 bases). CDR1 is MGHRA and CDR2 is YSYEKL in the germline V gene. The CDR3 spans 14 residues. The V end was cut by 3 bases, the J end by 1 base, with 9 bases between. The CDR3 DNA is TGCGCCAGCAGCCACCTCAGGGGGAACACTGAAGCTTTCTTT. Its translation is CASSHLRGNTEAFF.

The chain has TRBV5-1 and TRBJ2-4; 7 bases match TRBD1. The CDR3 consists of 13 residues. The ends lost 4 bases at V and 7 bases at J; junction bases unmatched: 5. Germline V gives CDR1 SGHRS, CDR2 YFSETQ. The CDR3, as DNA: TGCGCCAGCAGCCTCGACAGGGAGAACATTCAGTACTTC. Translation: CASSLDRENIQYF. The variable domain in full, completed from reference TRBV5-1 and TRBJ2-4, reads KAGVTQTPRYLIKTRGQQVTLSCSPISGHRSVSWYQQTPGQGLQFLFEYFSETQRNKGNFPGRFSGRQFSNSRSEMNVSTLELGDSALYLCASSLDRENIQYFGAGTRLSVL.

This clone appeared once. The rearrangement uses TRBV18 and TRBJ2-5; a possible D gene is TRBD2 (5 bases). CDR3 length: 15 residues. The ends were cut back, 0 bases at V and 5 bases at J, with 13 bases in the middle. Germline loops: CDR1 KGHSH, CDR2 LQKENI. CDR3 DNA: TGTGCCAGCTCACCACCAAGCGAGGGCAGGGAGACCCAGTACTTC. Its protein product is CASSPPSEGRETQYF.

The rearrangement joins TRBV7-9 to TRBJ2-1, with 16 bases lining up with TRBD2. V was clipped by 5 bases and J by 9 bases; unmatched bases: 16. CDR1 and CDR2 (germline): SEHNR, FQNEAQ (reference sequence). The CDR3 length is 19 residues. For the CDR3, the DNA is TGTGCCAGCAGCCAGGGGGCGGGACTAGCGGGAGGGCCCTCGGGTGAGCAGTTCTTC. Its translation: CASSQGAGLAGGPSGEQFF. Looking up the rest from reference TRBV7-9 and TRBJ2-1 gives the full variable domain: DTGVSQNPRHKITKRGQNVTFRCDPISEHNRLYWYRQTLGQGPEFLTYFQNEAQLEKSRLLSDRFSAERPKGSFSTLEIQRTEQGDSAMYLCASSQGAGLAGGPSGEQFFGPGTRLTVL.